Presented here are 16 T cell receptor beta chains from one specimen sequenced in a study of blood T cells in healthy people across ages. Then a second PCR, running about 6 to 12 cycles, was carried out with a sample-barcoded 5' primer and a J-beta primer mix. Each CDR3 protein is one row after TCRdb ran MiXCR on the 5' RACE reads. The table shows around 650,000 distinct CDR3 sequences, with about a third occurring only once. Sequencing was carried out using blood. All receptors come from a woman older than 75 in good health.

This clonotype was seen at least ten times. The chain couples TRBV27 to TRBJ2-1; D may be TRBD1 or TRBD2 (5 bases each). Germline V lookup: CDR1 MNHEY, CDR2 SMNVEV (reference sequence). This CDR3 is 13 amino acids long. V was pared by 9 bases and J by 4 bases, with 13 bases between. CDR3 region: CASSGDVYNEQFF. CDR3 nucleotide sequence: TGTGCCAGTTCCGGGGACGTTTACAATGAGCAGTTCTTC.

CDR3 DNA sequence: TGTGCCAGCAACTTACAGGGTTTAGGGATTCAGTACTTC. This translates into CASNLQGLGIQYF. The chain has TRBV6-2 or TRBV6-3 and TRBJ2-4; D might be TRBD1 (6 bases). Looked up from germline, CDR1 is MNHEY and CDR2 is SVGEGT. V was trimmed by 7 bases and J by 10 bases, leaving 17 bases between them. The CDR3 extends over 13 amino acids.

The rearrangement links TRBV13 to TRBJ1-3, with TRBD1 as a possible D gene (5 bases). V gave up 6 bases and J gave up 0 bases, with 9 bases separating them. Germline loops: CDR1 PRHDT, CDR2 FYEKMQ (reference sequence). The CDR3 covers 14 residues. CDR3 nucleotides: TGTGCCAGCAGTCCGACAGTCTCTGGAAACACCATATATTTT. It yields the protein CASSPTVSGNTIYF.

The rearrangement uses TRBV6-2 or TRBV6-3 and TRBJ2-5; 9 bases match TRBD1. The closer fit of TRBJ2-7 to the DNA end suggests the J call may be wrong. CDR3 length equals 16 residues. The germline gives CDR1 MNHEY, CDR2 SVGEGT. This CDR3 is CASSYGTGTFPTEQYF. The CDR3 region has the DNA TGTGCCAGCAGTTACGGGACAGGGACGTTCCCTACCGAGCAGTACTTC.

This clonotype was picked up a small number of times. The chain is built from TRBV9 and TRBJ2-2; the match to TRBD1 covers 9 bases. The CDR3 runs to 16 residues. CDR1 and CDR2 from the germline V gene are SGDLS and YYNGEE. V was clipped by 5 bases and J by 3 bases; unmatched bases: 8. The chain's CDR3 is CASSPRGTGHTGELFF. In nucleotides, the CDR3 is TGTGCCAGCAGTCCCAGGGGGACAGGGCACACCGGGGAGCTGTTTTTT.

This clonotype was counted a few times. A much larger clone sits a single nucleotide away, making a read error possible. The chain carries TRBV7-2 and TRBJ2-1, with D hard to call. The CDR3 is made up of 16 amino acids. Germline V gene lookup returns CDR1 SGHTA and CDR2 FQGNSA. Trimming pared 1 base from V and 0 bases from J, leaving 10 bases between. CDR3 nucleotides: TGTGCCAGCAGCTTAGGACGGGCGAGCTCCTACAATGAGCAGTTCTTC. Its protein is CASSLGRASSYNEQFF.

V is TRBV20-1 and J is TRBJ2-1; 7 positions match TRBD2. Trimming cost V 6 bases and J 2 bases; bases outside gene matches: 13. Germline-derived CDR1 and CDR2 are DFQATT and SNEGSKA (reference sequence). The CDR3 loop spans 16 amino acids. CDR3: CSAVVPRGITYNEQFF. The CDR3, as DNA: TGCAGTGCCGTCGTCCCGCGGGGGATAACCTACAATGAGCAGTTCTTC.

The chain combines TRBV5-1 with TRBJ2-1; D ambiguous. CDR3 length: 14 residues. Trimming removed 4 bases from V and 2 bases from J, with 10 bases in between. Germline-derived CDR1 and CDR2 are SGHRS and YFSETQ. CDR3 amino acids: CASSPDGTYNEQFF. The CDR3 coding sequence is TGCGCCAGCAGCCCTGACGGAACCTACAATGAGCAGTTCTTC.

The CDR3 DNA follows: TGTGCCAGCAGACCTCAGGGAGGGGGCCAAAACATTCAGTACTTC. Its protein product is CASRPQGGGQNIQYF. The chain has TRBV2 and TRBJ2-4; tentatively, D is TRBD1 or TRBD2 (7 bases each). Germline values: CDR1 SNHLY, CDR2 FYNNEI. The CDR3 is made up of 15 amino acids. Trimming stripped 6 bases from V and 5 bases from J, with 17 bases between.

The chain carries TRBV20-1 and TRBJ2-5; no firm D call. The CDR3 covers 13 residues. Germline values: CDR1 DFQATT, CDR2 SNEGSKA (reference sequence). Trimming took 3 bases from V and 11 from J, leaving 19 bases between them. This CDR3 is CSASAFAGFEQYF. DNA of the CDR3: TGCAGTGCTAGCGCCTTCGCCGGGTTTGAGCAGTACTTC.

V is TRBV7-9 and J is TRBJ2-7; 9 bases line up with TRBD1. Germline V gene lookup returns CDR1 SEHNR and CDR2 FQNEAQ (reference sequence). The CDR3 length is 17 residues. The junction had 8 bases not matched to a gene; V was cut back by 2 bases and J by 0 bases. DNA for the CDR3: TGTGCCAGCAGCTTATTGGCCTGGGGACAGGGCTCCTACGAGCAGTACTTC. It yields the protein CASSLLAWGQGSYEQYF.

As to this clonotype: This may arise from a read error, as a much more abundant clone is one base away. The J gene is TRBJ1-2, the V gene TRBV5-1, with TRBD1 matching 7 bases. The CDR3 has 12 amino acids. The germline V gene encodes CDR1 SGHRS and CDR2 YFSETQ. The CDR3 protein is CVSSEQGSGYTF. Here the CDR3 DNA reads TGCGTCAGCAGCGAACAGGGGTCGGGCTACACCTTC.

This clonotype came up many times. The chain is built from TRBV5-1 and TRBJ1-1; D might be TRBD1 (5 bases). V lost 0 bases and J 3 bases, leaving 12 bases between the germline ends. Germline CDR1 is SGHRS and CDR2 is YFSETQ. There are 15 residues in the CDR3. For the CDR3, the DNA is TGCGCCAGCAGCTTGGCAGTGGGACGAGACACTGAAGCTTTCTTT. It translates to CASSLAVGRDTEAFF.

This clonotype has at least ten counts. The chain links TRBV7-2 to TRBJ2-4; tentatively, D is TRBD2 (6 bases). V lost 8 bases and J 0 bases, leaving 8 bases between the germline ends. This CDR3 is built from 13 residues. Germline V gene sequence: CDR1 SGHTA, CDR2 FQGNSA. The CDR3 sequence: CASGTSAKNIQYF. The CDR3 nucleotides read TGTGCCAGCGGGACTTCAGCCAAAAACATTCAGTACTTC.

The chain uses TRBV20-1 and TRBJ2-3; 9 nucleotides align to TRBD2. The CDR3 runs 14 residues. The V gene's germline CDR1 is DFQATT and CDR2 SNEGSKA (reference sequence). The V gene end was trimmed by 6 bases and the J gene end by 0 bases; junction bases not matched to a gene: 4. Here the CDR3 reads CSATLAGSTDTQYF. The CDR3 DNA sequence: TGCAGTGCAACCCTAGCGGGGAGCACAGATACGCAGTATTTT.

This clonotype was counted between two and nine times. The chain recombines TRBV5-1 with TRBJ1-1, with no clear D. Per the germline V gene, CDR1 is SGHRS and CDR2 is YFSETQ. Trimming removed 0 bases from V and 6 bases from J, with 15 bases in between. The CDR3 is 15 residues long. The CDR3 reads CASSLAGPTSPEAFF. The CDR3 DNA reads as TGCGCCAGCAGCTTGGCCGGACCAACCAGCCCTGAAGCTTTCTTT.